The 6 T cell receptor beta chains below come from one sample, sequenced in a study of PD-1 blockade in classical Hodgkin lymphoma. The protocol was immunoSEQ multiplex PCR, while the TCRdb copy is restricted to in-frame clones and leaves out a portion. The table records about 32,000 clones, 81% of them present only once. Time point described: cycle 4 day 1 (C4D1), after less than 7 weeks of nivolumab. Brentuximab vedotin exposure varied among the patients, all of whom had relapsed after autologous stem cell transplantation. Sequenced here: peripheral blood mononuclear cells (PBMCs), sampled before the fourth cycle of nivolumab. The receptor source for this set is a human donor with classical Hodgkin lymphoma.

This clone ranks as medium-sized. Other nucleotide sequences from this sample produce the same CDR3. The chain employs TRBV9 and TRBJ2-5; weak D call: TRBD2 (5 bases). Germline assignment: CDR1 SGDLS and CDR2 YYNGEE. With 3 bases removed from V and 5 bases from J, the gap between germline ends came to 17 bases. There are 15 residues in the CDR3. In DNA, the CDR3 is TGTGCCAGCAGCGCCGAGGGAGCGGTAGGGGAGACCCAGTACTTC. Its protein product is CASSAEGAVGETQYF. Using reference TRBV9 and TRBJ2-5 for the parts outside the CDR3, the full variable domain is DSGVTQTPKHLITATGQRVTLRCSPRSGDLSVYWYQQSLDQGLQFLIQYYNGEERAKGNILERFSAQQFPDLHSELNLSSLELGDSALYFCASSAEGAVGETQYFGPGTRLLVL.

This sequence joins TRBV4-3 and TRBJ2-7; 9 bases are shared with TRBD1. In germline, CDR1 is LGHNA, CDR2 YSLEER. V gave up 4 bases and J gave up 7 bases; unmatched junction bases: 5. The CDR3 length is 13 residues. The CDR3: CASSLWTGEEQYV. The CDR3 DNA is TGCGCCAGCAGCCTTTGGACAGGGGAAGAGCAGTACGTC.

This clone was picked up a small number of times. V usage is TRBV5-8 and J usage is TRBJ1-2; TRBD1 is a possible D gene (6 bases). CDR1 and CDR2 (germline): SGHTS, YDEGEE. The CDR3 is made up of 13 amino acids. Trimming cost V 4 bases and J 8 bases, with 15 bases left between them. CDR3 sequence reads: CASSRGHGGGYTF. CDR3 DNA: TGTGCCAGCAGCCGGGGACATGGTGGCGGCTACACCTTC.

This clone was counted between two and nine times. J is TRBJ1-6 and V is TRBV9; D gene unclear. The V end was cut by 3 bases, the J end by 10 bases, with 11 bases between. The CDR3 runs 13 residues. Germline V CDR1 and CDR2: SGDLS, YYNGEE. This chain's CDR3 is CASSGPVGSPLHF. CDR3 in DNA: TGTGCCAGCAGCGGGCCGGTTGGGTCACCCCTCCACTTT.

The chain links TRBV21-1 to TRBJ2-3. TRBV21-1 is designated a pseudogene. This CDR3 region has 17 residues. As DNA, the CDR3 is TGTGCCAGCAGCAACCACGGAGGGGGACTTAAAACAGATACGCAGTATTTT. Amino acids: CASSNHGGGLKTDTQYF.

This clone was detected only once. This chain joins TRBV5-4 and TRBJ1-6; no clear D. This CDR3 contains 14 residues. The germline gives CDR1 SGHNT, CDR2 YYREEE (reference sequence). V was trimmed by 3 bases and J by 14 bases, leaving 18 bases between them. The CDR3 DNA follows: TGTGCCAGCAGCTCCCCTCCGGACGGAGGCACCCTCCACTTT. It encodes CASSSPPDGGTLHF.